The clone carrying this T cell receptor (beta chain) was seen more than once but under ten times. This sample stems from a study of blood T cell repertoires in COVID-19. Study details: Donors in the United States, Italy and Spain gave samples during acute or convalescent COVID-19.

In the study's own analysis: Using reference gene primer amplification, nucleated cell counts were estimated. Clones were read by immunoSEQ multiplex PCR, and TCRdb kept only the in-frame ones, dropping some. The V and J calls and clone size come from that table; D and trimming were worked out from the DNA. Of about 93,000 clones in the sample, almost 80% are singletons; the top ten hold about 15%. CDR1 and CDR2 from the germline V gene are ENHRY and SYGVKD. The CDR3 consists of 14 residues. The J segment lost 4 bases and the V segment lost 6 bases, leaving 5 bases of the junction unmatched. The chain combines TRBV10-3 with TRBJ1-2, with 10 bases aligning to TRBD1. The sample comprised peripheral blood. This clonotype was obtained from a human donor in a cohort sampled during active COVID-19. The CDR3 sequence is CAIRGTGAVYGYTF. In DNA, the CDR3 is TGTGCCATCAGGGGGACAGGGGCGGTCTATGGCTACACCTTC.